These 14 T cell receptor beta chains originate from one sample sequenced in a study of T cell repertoires in urothelial bladder cancer. Sequencing used immunoSEQ multiplex PCR; TCRdb keeps in-frame clones, though not all of them. This table holds 10,000 to 13,000 clones, roughly two thirds found once. Sequencing used tumor-infiltrating cells from bladder cancer. All receptors come from a human donor with a benign inflammatory bladder lesion.

The V call is TRBV19, the J call TRBJ2-3; D is possibly TRBD1 (5 bases). Germline V gene data show CDR1 as LNHDA and CDR2 as SQIVND (reference sequence). The CDR3 contains 14 residues. The V gene lost 3 bases and the J gene lost 3 bases, with 10 bases spanning the gap. CDR3 bases: TGTGCCAGTAGTATCACCCAGGGAACAGATACGCAGTATTTT. This encodes CASSITQGTDTQYF.

This clone is deemed medium-sized. The gene calls are TRBV5-4 and TRBJ1-1; D gene unclear. The V and J ends lost 0 bases and 6 bases respectively, with 9 bases between them. Germline CDR1 and CDR2: SGHNT and YYREEE (reference sequence). This CDR3 spans 13 amino acids. The CDR3 nucleotides are TGTGCCAGCAGCTTGGACGTCAACGCTGAAGCTTTCTTT. It translates to CASSLDVNAEAFF.

The chain has TRBV4-1 and TRBJ1-6; D remains unclear. With 0 bases removed from V and 6 bases from J, the gap between germline ends came to 12 bases. The CDR3 length is 16 residues. Germline assignment: CDR1 MGHRA and CDR2 YSYEKL. The CDR3: CASSQENHMGNSPLHF. For the CDR3, the DNA is TGCGCCAGCAGCCAAGAGAATCACATGGGTAATTCACCCCTCCACTTT.

The chain has TRBV7-9 and TRBJ2-3; D is unresolved. Germline V gene data show CDR1 as SEHNR and CDR2 as FQNEAQ (reference sequence). Trimming shortened V by 2 bases and J by 2 bases, and 11 bases separated the two germline ends. The CDR3 covers 15 residues. The CDR3 DNA follows: TGTGCCAGCAGCTTATTAGGGCCTCTCACAGATACGCAGTATTTT. The encoded protein is CASSLLGPLTDTQYF.

This chain uses TRBV19 with TRBJ2-7; 7 bases are shared with TRBD1. The junction had 12 bases not matched to a gene; V was cut back by 4 bases and J by 3 bases. This CDR3 comprises 16 residues. Germline values: CDR1 LNHDA, CDR2 SQIVND (reference sequence). The CDR3 DNA is TGTGCCAGTAGTACAAGTCCCCTGGCAGGGGGCTACGAGCAGTACTTC. Encoded protein: CASSTSPLAGGYEQYF.

The rearrangement uses TRBV5-1 and TRBJ1-6; TRBD1 matches 7 bases. Trimming at V came to 3 bases and at J to 4 bases, leaving 4 bases not matched to a gene. CDR3 length: 15 amino acids. The germline V gene encodes CDR1 SGHRS and CDR2 YFSETQ. CDR3 sequence: CASSWGQSYNSPLHF. The CDR3, as DNA: TGCGCCAGCAGCTGGGGACAGTCATATAATTCACCCCTCCACTTT.

The gene calls are TRBV5-1 and TRBJ1-2; 8 bases line up with TRBD1. Germline V gene sequence: CDR1 SGHRS, CDR2 YFSETQ. Trimming at V came to 10 bases and at J to 2 bases, leaving 13 bases not matched to a gene. The CDR3 is 15 amino acids. CDR3 in amino acids: CACRQGPSGNYGYTF. CDR3 DNA: TGCGCCTGCCGACAGGGGCCCTCTGGAAACTATGGCTACACCTTC. Full variable domain (outside the CDR3, taken from reference TRBV5-1 and TRBJ1-2): KAGVTQTPRYLIKTRGQQVTLSCSPISGHRSVSWYQQTPGQGLQFLFEYFSETQRNKGNFPGRFSGRQFSNSRSEMNVSTLELGDSALYLCACRQGPSGNYGYTFGSGTRLTVV.

This clone was seen a single time. The gene calls are TRBV5-4 and TRBJ2-2; D possibly uses TRBD1 or TRBD2 (6 bases each). The V gene lost 4 bases and the J gene lost 5 bases, with 21 bases spanning the gap. The CDR3 sequence is 17 residues long. Germline assignment: CDR1 SGHNT and CDR2 YYREEE (reference sequence). The CDR3 region has the DNA TGTGCCAGCAGCCCTGGCCCGGGGGCGGGAATGACCGGGGAGCTGTTTTTT. Translated, it gives CASSPGPGAGMTGELFF.

With respect to this clone: Other DNA sequences in this specimen translate into the identical CDR3. V is TRBV30 and J is TRBJ1-5; tentative D call: TRBD1 (6 bases). Germline lookup yields CDR1 GTSNPN and CDR2 SVGIG (reference sequence). The CDR3 runs to 17 residues. Trimming removed 1 base at V and 0 bases at J, with 16 bases between. The CDR3 DNA is TGTGCCTGGAGTGCGGGACACTACTTGTATAGCAATCAGCCCCAGCATTTT. Its protein product is CAWSAGHYLYSNQPQHF.

This chain uses TRBV6-5 with TRBJ2-7; TRBD2 agrees at 9 bases. This CDR3 is 16 amino acids long. V trimming: 0 bases; J trimming: 11 bases; junction bases outside the gene matches: 14. Germline V gene sequence: CDR1 MNHEY, CDR2 SVGAGI. The CDR3 spells CASSYSSTGTSRWEYF. CDR3 DNA: TGTGCCAGCAGTTACTCATCAACCGGGACTAGCCGGTGGGAGTACTTC.

This clone occurred a few times. The chain joins TRBV27 to TRBJ1-6; weak D call: TRBD1 (5 bases). CDR1 and CDR2 (germline): MNHEY, SMNVEV (reference sequence). The germline V and J ends were trimmed by 6 bases and 10 bases, with 19 bases remaining between them. CDR3 length: 15 amino acids. CDR3 region: CASRRIGGGISPLHF. CDR3 DNA sequence: TGTGCCAGCAGACGAATCGGGGGAGGAATATCACCCCTCCACTTT.

V and J are TRBV7-9 and TRBJ1-2; no clear D. Germline V gene data show CDR1 as SEHNR and CDR2 as FQNEAQ (reference sequence). Trimming took 7 bases from V and 4 from J, leaving 13 bases between them. This CDR3 is built from 13 residues. For the CDR3, the DNA is TGTGCCAGCACCCCCCACCCCCTCTATGGCTACACCTTC. This gives the protein CASTPHPLYGYTF.

This clone appeared a few times. V and J are TRBV5-4 and TRBJ2-2; D possibly matches TRBD1 or TRBD2 (5 bases each). The germline gives CDR1 SGHNT, CDR2 YYREEE (reference sequence). This CDR3 has 15 residues. Trimming took off 3 bases at V and 0 bases at J, with 9 bases between the two ends. The CDR3, as DNA: TGTGCCAGCAGCTGGGACGGCGCGAACACCGGGGAGCTGTTTTTT. Residues: CASSWDGANTGELFF.

This rearrangement joins TRBV2 to TRBJ2-7, with D unclear. Germline lookup yields CDR1 SNHLY and CDR2 FYNNEI. Deletions cut 6 bases from V and 0 bases from J, with 15 bases between. This CDR3 comprises 15 residues. CDR3 bases: TGTGCCAGCAGCCAATCCGGACGCATCTCCTACGAGCAGTACTTC. It translates to CASSQSGRISYEQYF.